This T cell receptor beta chain was obtained from a study of blood T cell repertoires in COVID-19. Looking at the study overall: Sites across the United States, Italy and Spain contributed samples from acute and convalescent COVID-19. PBMCs, B-cell-depleted T cells, or T cells provided the cDNA or gDNA that made up the material.

The CDR3 covers 12 residues. V gave up 7 bases and J gave up 5 bases; unmatched junction bases: 6. Germline V CDR1 and CDR2: SQVTM, ANQGSEA. In the original analysis: Counts of nucleated cells, estimated from reference gene primer amplification, were obtained. The assay was immunoSEQ multiplex PCR, and TCRdb's table has in-frame clones only and misses some. The V and J calls and the clone size are those of that table, but D and trimming were determined from the DNA. This sample has over 150,000 clones, with 85% found just once. The material sequenced was peripheral blood. V is TRBV29-1 and J is TRBJ1-2, with TRBD1 identical over 8 bases. This TCR was recovered from a man aged 40-49 years with acute or convalescent COVID-19. The CDR3 reads CSASQGGYGYTF. CDR3 in DNA: TGCAGCGCGTCACAGGGGGGGTATGGCTACACCTTC. The whole variable domain, remainder taken from reference TRBV29-1 and TRBJ1-2, is SAVISQKPSRDICQRGTSLTIQCQVDSQVTMMFWYRQQPGQSLTLIATANQGSEATYESGFVIDKFPISRPNLTFSTLTVSNMSPEDSSIYLCSASQGGYGYTFGSGTRLTVV.